These 8 T cell receptor beta chains originate from one sample sequenced in a study of read filtering for tumor transcriptome and immune sequencing. From around 440 ng of RNA, a library with molecular barcoded alpha/delta and beta/gamma adaptors was made. TCRdb processed the reads anew with MiXCR; each CDR3 protein has one entry. Altogether 130,000 or so distinct CDR3 sequences are present, 13% being singletons, with the ten largest covering 8.4%. Sequencing used a population of CD138-negative cells sorted from bone marrow. The receptors stem from a donor at least 40 years old with multiple myeloma.

This clonotype was observed a few times. The rearrangement uses TRBV20-1 and TRBJ2-7, with 7 nucleotides matching TRBD2. The J segment lost 5 bases and the V segment lost 5 bases, leaving 12 bases of the junction unmatched. This CDR3 is built from 14 residues. Germline lookup yields CDR1 DFQATT and CDR2 SNEGSKA (reference sequence). The CDR3 protein is CSAQQTWGGNEQYF. In DNA form, the CDR3 reads TGCAGTGCTCAACAAACCTGGGGGGGGAACGAGCAGTACTTC.

Ten or more counts support this clonotype. The rearrangement uses TRBV12-3 or TRBV12-4 and TRBJ2-7; D is ambiguous. Trimming stripped 4 bases from V and 2 bases from J, with 9 bases between. The CDR3 spans 13 residues. CDR3 loop: CASSYQATYEQYF. The CDR3 bases are TGTGCCAGCAGTTACCAGGCGACCTACGAGCAGTACTTC.

This clonotype was detected ten times or more. V gene TRBV5-1 combines with J gene TRBJ1-4, with D hard to call. The V end lost 2 bases, the J end lost 0 bases, and 23 bases lay between the germline ends. This CDR3 contains 20 residues. The germline V gene has CDR1 SGHRS and CDR2 YFSETQ. In DNA, the CDR3 is TGCGCCAGCAGCTTAGGACCTCGGGGAAATCAACCTGCAACTAATGAAAAACTGTTTTTT. Its protein is CASSLGPRGNQPATNEKLFF.

At least ten counts were recorded for this clonotype. The chain uses TRBV20-1 and TRBJ2-7, with a tentative D call TRBD1 (5 bases). Germline-derived CDR1 and CDR2 are DFQATT and SNEGSKA (reference sequence). This CDR3 is built from 14 residues. Trimming shortened V by 4 bases and J by 2 bases, and 15 bases separated the two germline ends. The CDR3 sequence: CSATLTDSPYEQYF. The CDR3 DNA reads as TGCAGTGCTACCCTGACCGACAGCCCCTACGAGCAGTACTTC.

This clonotype was detected ten times or more. The chain carries TRBV20-1 and TRBJ2-7; 8 bases agree with TRBD1. Germline CDR1 is DFQATT and CDR2 is SNEGSKA (reference sequence). This CDR3 has 14 residues. Germline trimming cut 0 bases from V and 4 bases from J; bases unmatched to any gene: 5. CDR3 amino acids: CSARDYRGRYEQYF. CDR3 DNA: TGCAGTGCTAGAGACTACAGGGGGAGATACGAGCAGTACTTC.

Concerning this clonotype: A much more abundant neighbour one base away suggests this may be a read error. The chain couples TRBV9 to TRBJ2-1; 9 bases match TRBD2. The CDR3 extends over 15 amino acids. Germline-derived CDR1 and CDR2 are SGDLS and YYNGEE. V shed 4 bases and J 8 bases; nucleotides not matched to a gene: 10. The CDR3 reads CASSNTRGRVDEQFF. The CDR3 DNA is TGTGCCAGCAGCAATACGCGCGGGAGGGTCGATGAGCAGTTCTTC.

In its sample, this clonotype was seen many times. The gene calls are TRBV27 and TRBJ2-5, with D possibly being TRBD2 (6 bases). CDR3 size: 17 residues. Per germline, CDR1 MNHEY and CDR2 SMNVEV (reference sequence). V was pared by 4 bases and J by 9 bases, with 27 bases between. The CDR3 reads CASSSNPQIAGGRPQYF. For the CDR3, the DNA is TGTGCCAGCAGTTCTAATCCCCAGATCGCCGGGGGTAGACCCCAGTACTTC.

Concerning this clonotype itself: Since a much larger clone is just one base distant, this may be a read error. The chain links TRBV4-3 to TRBJ2-7; TRBD2 matches 7 bases. V lost 0 bases to trimming and J lost 9 bases; unmatched junction nucleotides: 11. The CDR3 is made up of 15 amino acids. CDR1 and CDR2 (germline): LGHNA, YSLEER. The CDR3 protein is CASSQDKRERDGQYF. The CDR3 nucleotides read TGCGCCAGCAGCCAAGATAAGAGGGAGCGGGACGGGCAGTACTTC.